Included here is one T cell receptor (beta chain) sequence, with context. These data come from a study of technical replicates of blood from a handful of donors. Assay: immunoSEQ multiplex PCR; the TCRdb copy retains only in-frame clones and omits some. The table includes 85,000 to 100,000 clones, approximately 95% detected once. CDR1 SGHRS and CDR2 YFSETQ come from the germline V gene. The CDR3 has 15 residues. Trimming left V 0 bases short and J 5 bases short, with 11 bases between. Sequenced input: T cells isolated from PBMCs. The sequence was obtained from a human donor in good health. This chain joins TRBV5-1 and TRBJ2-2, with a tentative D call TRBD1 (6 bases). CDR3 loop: CASSLDRAGTGELFF. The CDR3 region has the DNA TGCGCCAGCAGCTTGGACAGGGCTGGAACCGGGGAGCTGTTTTTT.